In this sample, the clone carrying this T cell receptor beta chain turned up many times. Antigen specificity is unknown. Germline CDR1 reads SGHRS; CDR2 reads YFSETQ. The CDR3 has 14 amino acids. V was pared by 4 bases and J by 5 bases, with 13 bases between. The data are from a study of breast tumors, draining lymph nodes, adjacent tissues. General study results and limits: Compared with lymph nodes, tumors were less diverse; compared with nontumor tissue, more. That most tumor T cells come from lymph nodes remained unproven.

TCRdb recomputed calls from the multiplex PCR reads with MiXCR, one row per CDR3 protein. The sample shows around 130,000 distinct CDR3 sequences, 32% of them seen only once. Axillary draining lymph nodes of breast cancer patients supplied the node samples. The chain has TRBV5-1 and TRBJ2-1; D might be TRBD1 (5 bases). This sequence originates from a female donor with breast cancer. Some clones in this sample may be carry-over from other donors' samples. Sequencing was carried out using axillary lymph node tissue. The CDR3 DNA reads as TGCGCCAGCAGCCTGGCAGGGCAAAACAATGAGCAGTTCTTC. Translation: CASSLAGQNNEQFF.